The sequence of this TCR beta chain was determined in a study of blood T cell repertoires in COVID-19. Source study methods: Estimation of nucleated cell counts relied on the amplification of reference gene primers. TCRdb keeps only in-frame clones here, not all; method: immunoSEQ multiplex PCR. V and J calls and clone size are given by that table; D and trimming were obtained from the DNA. The data hold approximately 250,000 clones, with more than 80% observed a single time. The CDR3 has 15 residues. CDR1 and CDR2 (germline): KGHDR, SFDVKD. With 3 bases clipped from V and 5 bases from J, the junction kept 5 bases outside the gene matches. Individuals drawn from 20 to 30 US areas were about 18 to 90 years old. Cohort placement rested on clinical history that participants reported themselves.

The sequenced material came from PBMCs or T cells enriched from blood (not recorded which). The TCR comes from a woman in her thirties with acute COVID-19. The chain has TRBV24-1 and TRBJ2-7; 11 nucleotides line up with TRBD1. CDR3 protein: CATSDRDRGLHEQYF. The DNA for the CDR3 is TGTGCCACCAGTGATCGGGACAGGGGGTTGCACGAGCAGTACTTC.